Listed here is a single T cell receptor (beta chain). This entry is derived from a study of glioma-infiltrating T cells after dendritic cell vaccination. This sample's time point: after dendritic cell vaccination, including at tumor progression/relapse. The PCR used 60 V beta and 13 J beta primers. Repertoires were generated with immunoSEQ multiplex PCR, while TCRdb's copy carries only in-frame clones and drops some. The repertoire holds 90,000 to 95,000 clones, around four fifths seen once, with approximately 2% in the top ten. The length of the CDR3 is 16 residues. CDR1 is MNHEY, CDR2 SVGAGI, per germline. Trimming removed 4 bases at V and 4 bases at J, with 17 bases between.

Sequenced here: blood, sampled after dendritic cell vaccination. This chain links TRBV6-5 with TRBJ2-1, with D maybe TRBD2 (6 bases). The sequence derives from a human donor with glioblastoma. The DNA of the CDR3 is TGTGCCAGCAGTTCACTAGCCGTCCCCCGATACAATGAGCAGTTCTTC. This codes for CASSSLAVPRYNEQFF.